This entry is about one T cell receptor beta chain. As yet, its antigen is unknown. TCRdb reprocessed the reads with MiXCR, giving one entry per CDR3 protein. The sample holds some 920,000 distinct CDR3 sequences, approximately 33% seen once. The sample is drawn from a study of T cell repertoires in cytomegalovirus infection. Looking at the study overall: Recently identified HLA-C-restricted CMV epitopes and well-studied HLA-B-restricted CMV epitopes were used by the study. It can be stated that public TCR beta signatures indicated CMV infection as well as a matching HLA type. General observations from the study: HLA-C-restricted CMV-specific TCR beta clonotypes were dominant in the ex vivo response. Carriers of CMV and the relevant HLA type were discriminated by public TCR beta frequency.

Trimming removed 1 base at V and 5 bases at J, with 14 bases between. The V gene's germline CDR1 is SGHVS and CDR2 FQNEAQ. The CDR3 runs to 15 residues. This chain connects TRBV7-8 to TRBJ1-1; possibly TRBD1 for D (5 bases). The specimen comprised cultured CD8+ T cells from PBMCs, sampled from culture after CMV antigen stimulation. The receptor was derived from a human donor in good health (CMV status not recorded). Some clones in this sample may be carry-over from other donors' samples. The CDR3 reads CASSLVVSGRTEAFF. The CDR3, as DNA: TGTGCCAGCAGCTTAGTAGTATCAGGGAGAACTGAAGCTTTCTTT.